Described below is a single TCR beta chain sequence and its context. This clonotype was recorded at least ten times. Its antigen is still unknown. No clone much larger than this one lies a single base away; base qualities are absent. Sequencer: Illumina NovaSeq 6000. Using 5'RACE with constant-segment primers, TCRalpha and TCRbeta cDNA libraries were constructed, with sample barcodes and unique molecular identifiers added in the process. RNA was extracted from every sample with Trizol reagent. Amplification of the libraries took two PCR steps, and the second step added a second sample barcode plus Illumina TruSeq adapters. Sequencing of libraries was performed on an Illumina NovaSeq with 2 x 150 bp paired-end reads. Concerning the study's data processing: With migec v1.2.7, reads were demultiplexed and then collapsed into UMI-guided consensus sequences. With mixcr v2.1.11, UMI consensuses were aligned to TRA and TRB V and J templates and assembled into clonotypes. Expanded or contracted clonotypes were those called significant by both edgeR and NoisET, with noise models trained on biological replicates. For edgeR calls, a false discovery rate-adjusted p below 0.01 and a log2 fold-change threshold of 1 were applied. As an exploratory analysis of dynamics, PCA with hierarchical clustering was applied to max-normalized trajectories of the 1000 most abundant clonotypes. Separately sequenced CD4+ and CD8+ repertoires were used to assign a CD4 or CD8 phenotype to each responding clone. The public reads were quality trimmed at Q25 with fastp and then assembled into clones with MiXCR by TCRdb, keeping productive beta chains. Identical CDR3 proteins give one entry, which carries the most common genes and DNA. The V and J calls were not made by the authors but by TCRdb's processing. The sample table contains some 350,000 distinct CDR3 sequences; only one count was recorded for roughly 13% of them. Around 21% of the sample is held by the ten biggest clonotypes.

This entry is derived from a study of T-cell memory formation after mild COVID-19 listed by TCRdb under 2021. About the study as a whole: TCR sequence clusters from the two donors were largely donor specific. In a couple of donors, T-cell clones that expanded and contracted after mild COVID-19 were tracked by sequencing TCRalpha and TCRbeta repertoires over time. Two young, previously healthy adult volunteers, one female and one male, were included in the cohort.

PBMCs were isolated by Ficoll-Paque density gradient centrifugation. Points the paper makes about the study in general: The study included only a couple of mild cases, and larger cohorts that include severe cases with pre-infection samples were judged to be necessary. Contracting CD4+ clones were located mainly in the CM and EM memory subsets, whereas CD8+ clones were found to be enriched in EMRA. Some responding clones were detected in pre-infection memory, which suggested that pre-existing cross-reactive memory T cells had joined the SARS-CoV-2 response. Balanced CD4/CD8 phenotypes were observed for clones contracting from day 15 to 85, whereas a bias towards CD4+ was observed for a second wave of clones expanding from day 15 to 37. SARS-CoV-2 specificity of the second-wave clones peaking on day 37 was not confirmed.

This TCR came from a man younger than 30 who had mild COVID-19 (a few samples of this study predate the infection). The sample titles of this study are shuffled in the database, so cell type and time point are left out; the donor was told from shared clones. The sequenced sample was PBMCs or a T cell subset sorted from them (not recorded which).

The nucleotide sequence is TGCGCCAGCAGGAGGACAGGGAGCACAGATACGCAGTATTTT. It translates to CASRRTGSTDTQYF. This chain is built from TRBV5-1 and TRBJ2-3; 8 central nucleotides agree with TRBD1. CDR1 is given as SGHRS and CDR2 as YFSETQ, both from the germline V gene. The CDR3 runs 14 residues from the cysteine to the phenylalanine. Kept here is only the CDR3 DNA, which spans 42 bases and is read in frame from base 1. V lost 5 bases and J lost 0 bases, and the count of bases not matched to a germline gene is 2.